The 20 T cell receptor beta chains in this list originate from one sample, sequenced in a study of shared clonotypes between healthy human individuals. The assay was immunoSEQ multiplex PCR, and TCRdb's table has in-frame clones only and misses some. The sample has around 2,000,000 clones, about 95% seen once. Naivety among CD8 cells was defined by CD45RO negativity and positive CCR7 selection, thereby excluding terminally differentiated effector memory CD45RA+ cells. Specimen: naive CD8+ T cells sorted from blood. These receptors came from a young man in good health.

The genes are TRBV29-1 and TRBJ2-3; D is possibly TRBD1 or TRBD2 (5 bases each). CDR3 size: 12 residues. Germline assignment: CDR1 SQVTM and CDR2 ANQGSEA. The germline V and J ends were trimmed by 3 bases and 7 bases, with 11 bases remaining between them. This chain's CDR3 is CSVDEGQNTQYF. As DNA, the CDR3 is TGCAGCGTTGATGAGGGGCAAAATACGCAGTATTTT.

Concerning this clone itself: Other DNA sequences in this specimen translate into the identical CDR3. The rearrangement uses TRBV5-1 and TRBJ1-1; TRBD1 is a possible D gene (5 bases). The CDR3 has 15 residues. Trimming removed 4 bases at V and 3 bases at J, with 16 bases between. Per germline, CDR1 SGHRS and CDR2 YFSETQ. Written as DNA, the CDR3 is TGCGCCAGCAGCCCTGGTCAGGGTTTGGACACTGAAGCTTTCTTT. This translates into CASSPGQGLDTEAFF. Using reference TRBV5-1 and TRBJ1-1 for the parts outside the CDR3, the full variable domain is KAGVTQTPRYLIKTRGQQVTLSCSPISGHRSVSWYQQTPGQGLQFLFEYFSETQRNKGNFPGRFSGRQFSNSRSEMNVSTLELGDSALYLCASSPGQGLDTEAFFGQGTRLTVV.

This CDR3 is CASSLWSGETQYF. The CDR3 bases are TGTGCCAGCAGCCTCTGGAGCGGGGAGACCCAGTACTTC. The chain carries TRBV9 and TRBJ2-5; possibly TRBD2 for D (6 bases). This CDR3 contains 13 residues. The V gene lost 4 bases and the J gene lost 5 bases, with 12 bases spanning the gap. CDR1 is SGDLS, CDR2 YYNGEE, per germline.

The chain employs TRBV7-2 and TRBJ2-5; D is ambiguous. The V end was cut by 2 bases, the J end by 1 base, with 8 bases between. Per germline, CDR1 SGHTA and CDR2 FQGNSA. The CDR3 sequence is 14 residues long. The CDR3 here is CASSLLGTQETQYF. The DNA of the CDR3 is TGTGCCAGCAGCTTACTAGGAACCCAAGAGACCCAGTACTTC.

The chain employs TRBV2 and TRBJ2-7; 11 bases line up with TRBD1. This CDR3 is 14 amino acids long. Germline V CDR1 and CDR2: SNHLY, FYNNEI. Trimming took 6 bases from V and 3 from J; bases not matched to a gene: 4. The CDR3 here is CASRTGTGGYEQYF. The CDR3 DNA reads TGTGCCAGCAGGACCGGGACAGGGGGCTACGAGCAGTACTTC.

This sequence joins TRBV11-2 and TRBJ2-2; possible D gene TRBD1, 6 bases. V was shortened by 8 bases and J by 0 bases, with 22 bases between the two germline ends. There are 18 residues in the CDR3. Germline loops: CDR1 SGHAT, CDR2 FQNNGV. CDR3 DNA sequence: TGTGCCAGCTCGCACCTGGACAGTTTCCTCGCGAACACCGGGGAGCTGTTTTTT. As protein: CASSHLDSFLANTGELFF.

The chain employs TRBV5-8 and TRBJ2-7, with 7 bases fitting TRBD1. The CDR3 contains 14 residues. Germline V gene sequence: CDR1 SGHTS, CDR2 YDEGEE. The ends lost 5 bases at V and 3 bases at J; junction bases unmatched: 8. The CDR3 spells CASRPRQGLYEQYF. CDR3 coding DNA: TGTGCCAGCAGGCCTAGACAGGGTCTCTACGAGCAGTACTTC. Filled out from reference TRBV5-8 and TRBJ2-7, the complete variable domain reads EAGVTQSPTHLIKTRGQQATLRCSPISGHTSVYWYQQALGLGLQFLLWYDEGEERNRGNFPPRFSGRQFPNYSSELNVNALELEDSALYLCASRPRQGLYEQYFGPGTRLTVT.

V is TRBV5-1 and J is TRBJ2-2; D tentatively reads TRBD1 or TRBD2 (5 bases each). Per the germline V gene, CDR1 is SGHRS and CDR2 is YFSETQ. Trimming shortened V by 4 bases and J by 4 bases, and 20 bases separated the two germline ends. CDR3 size: 17 residues. For the CDR3, the DNA is TGCGCCAGCAGCGGAATCTGGGACCGCGGTTTCACCGGGGAGCTGTTTTTT. Translating it yields CASSGIWDRGFTGELFF.

In its sample, this clone was seen once. The chain employs TRBV5-5 and TRBJ2-1; D is perhaps TRBD2 (5 bases). Looked up from germline, CDR1 is SGHKS and CDR2 is YYEKEE (reference sequence). The V and J ends lost 0 bases and 4 bases respectively, with 20 bases between them. The CDR3 extends over 18 amino acids. The CDR3, as DNA: TGTGCCAGCAGCTTGGTTCTCTTCGGACTTAAAGAATACAATGAGCAGTTCTTC. Translation gives CASSLVLFGLKEYNEQFF.

The chain carries TRBV7-6 and TRBJ1-2, with D possibly TRBD1 on 5 matching bases. V dropped 5 bases and J dropped 2 bases, with 9 bases sitting between them. Germline lookup yields CDR1 SGHVS and CDR2 FNYEAQ. The CDR3 contains 13 residues. CDR3 region: CASSAGPNYGYTF. The CDR3 coding sequence is TGTGCCAGCAGCGCGGGGCCGAACTATGGCTACACCTTC.

This clone turned up a few times. At the DNA level, this CDR3 is encoded by other sequences in the same sample as well. The CDR3 sequence is CASSGDSYEQYF. In DNA, the CDR3 is TGTGCCAGCAGTGGGGACTCCTACGAGCAGTACTTC. This chain links TRBV6-1 with TRBJ2-7; D not certain. Germline V gene sequence: CDR1 MNHNS, CDR2 SASEGT. The germline V and J ends were trimmed by 4 bases and 0 bases, with 4 bases remaining between them. The CDR3 is made up of 12 amino acids.

This sequence joins TRBV16 and TRBJ2-7, with 10 bases identical to TRBD1. CDR1 is KGHSY and CDR2 is FQNENV in the germline V gene. V lost 3 bases and J lost 4; bases outside the gene matches: 6. CDR3 length: 15 amino acids. Here the CDR3 DNA reads TGTGCCAGCAGCCACCCCGGGACAGGGGAATACGAGCAGTACTTC. Encoded protein: CASSHPGTGEYEQYF.

This clone was seen a single time. This chain links TRBV4-3 with TRBJ2-7; 12 nucleotides match TRBD2. V lost 3 bases and J lost 0; bases outside the gene matches: 12. The germline V gene encodes CDR1 LGHNA and CDR2 YSLEER. This CDR3 is 19 amino acids long. The CDR3 region has the DNA TGCGCCAGCAGCCAGGTTGATGATCGACTAGCGGGGGTCTCCTACGAGCAGTACTTC. Protein sequence: CASSQVDDRLAGVSYEQYF.

This clone was found a few times. The V gene is TRBV10-3, the J gene TRBJ2-1; the match to TRBD2 covers 7 bases. V was clipped by 3 bases and J by 6 bases; unmatched bases: 5. The germline V gene has CDR1 ENHRY and CDR2 SYGVKD. This CDR3 has 14 amino acids. The CDR3 protein is CAISDVTSPNEQFF. Here the CDR3 DNA reads TGTGCCATCAGTGACGTGACTAGCCCCAATGAGCAGTTCTTC.

The rearrangement uses TRBV30 and TRBJ2-7, with 8 bases identical to TRBD2. Germline CDR1 reads GTSNPN; CDR2 reads SVGIG (reference sequence). V was clipped by 3 bases and J by 3 bases; unmatched bases: 13. This CDR3 is 16 amino acids long. CDR3 in amino acids: CAWSLGIGRGIYEQYF. As DNA, the CDR3 is TGTGCCTGGAGCTTAGGGATCGGGAGGGGGATCTACGAGCAGTACTTC.

This chain uses TRBV27 with TRBJ2-3; D remains unclear. Trimming left V 3 bases short and J 3 bases short, with 13 bases between. CDR3 size: 15 residues. The germline CDR1 and CDR2 sequences are MNHEY and SMNVEV (reference sequence). This CDR3 is CASSLYFLGTDTQYF. Written as DNA, the CDR3 is TGTGCCAGCAGTTTGTACTTTTTGGGGACAGATACGCAGTATTTT.

For this clone: Sequence at one end of the junction differs from germline and may be a read error. This chain joins TRBV29-1 and TRBJ1-2, with a possible D match to TRBD1 (5 bases). Germline V CDR1 and CDR2: SQVTM, ANQGSEA. The CDR3 loop spans 15 amino acids. The CDR3 here is CSVEGVAGDNYGYTF. The CDR3 DNA is TGCAGCGTAGAAGGCGTAGCGGGGGATAACTATGGCTACACCTTC.

For this clone: The same CDR3 can be traced to other DNA sequences in this sample. The rearrangement uses TRBV9 and TRBJ1-4; TRBD1 matches 9 bases. CDR1 and CDR2 from the germline V gene are SGDLS and YYNGEE. J gave up 7 bases and V 3 bases, and 4 bases lay outside the gene matches. This CDR3 is built from 14 residues. The CDR3 nucleotides read TGTGCCAGCAGCGCACAGGGGGCTGGTGAAAAACTGTTTTTT. Translated: CASSAQGAGEKLFF.

Worth noting for this clone: Different DNA sequences within this sample yield the same CDR3. The J gene is TRBJ1-6, the V gene TRBV27, with a weak D call TRBD1 (6 bases). V was cut by 5 bases and J by 6 bases, with 11 bases left in between. The CDR3 totals 14 residues. Germline V CDR1 and CDR2: MNHEY, SMNVEV (reference sequence). The CDR3, as DNA: TGTGCCAGCAGTCTACAGGGTGCTAATTCACCCCTCCACTTT. It specifies CASSLQGANSPLHF.

This chain uses TRBV7-6 with TRBJ1-4, with D maybe TRBD1 (5 bases). The CDR3 covers 17 residues. Germline-derived CDR1 and CDR2 are SGHVS and FNYEAQ. The V and J ends lost 5 bases and 7 bases respectively, with 23 bases between them. This CDR3 reads CASSQGALWQGSEKLFF. The CDR3 DNA reads as TGTGCCAGCAGCCAAGGGGCCCTATGGCAGGGCTCTGAAAAACTGTTTTTT.